A single sample is the source of the 22 T cell receptor beta chains below, sequenced in a study of blood T cells in healthy people across ages (dated by TCRdb to 2014 to 2015). The library was built by means of 5' RACE. The second PCR ran for about 7 to 11 cycles and used a J-beta primer mix along with a sample-barcoded 5' primer. TCRdb reanalyzed the raw reads on its own, using fastp at Q25 for trimming and MiXCR for clone calling, and kept in-frame beta chains. Each CDR3 protein appears once, grouped with its most common genes and DNA. The sample records 1.5 million to 2 million distinct CDR3 sequences, about two fifths of which are singletons. The ten largest account for 23% of the sample. Material for sequencing was blood. These receptors were collected from a human donor in good health.

The chain combines TRBV28 with TRBJ2-2, with TRBD2 matching 8 bases. The germline gives CDR1 MDHEN, CDR2 SYDVKM. The CDR3 has 16 residues. Trimming took 8 bases from V and 1 from J; bases not matched to a gene: 9. The CDR3 is CASHPTGRGNTGELFF. CDR3 bases: TGTGCCAGCCATCCCACCGGGAGGGGGAACACCGGGGAGCTGTTTTTT.

V usage is TRBV27 and J usage is TRBJ2-6; the D is unclear. Per the germline V gene, CDR1 is MNHEY and CDR2 is SMNVEV (reference sequence). The CDR3 spans 14 residues. The V end was cut by 7 bases, the J end by 4 bases, with 11 bases between. CDR3 sequence (DNA): TGTGCCAGCAAGTGGTCCCAAGGGGCCAACGTCCTGACTTTC. Amino acids: CASKWSQGANVLTF.

This rearrangement joins TRBV5-6 to TRBJ2-5; D remains unclear. The end of the DNA fits TRBJ2-7 better, so the J call may be wrong. This CDR3 has 12 residues. CDR1 is SGHDT, CDR2 YYEEEE, per germline. CDR3 DNA sequence: TGTGCCAGCAGCTTCGACTTTTACGAGCAGTACTTC. This translates into CASSFDFYEQYF.

Only a few counts were recorded for this clonotype. Written as DNA, the CDR3 is TGCAGCGTTCCCGCCCCGCAGGGCTATGGCTACACCTTC. Translated: CSVPAPQGYGYTF. The gene calls are TRBV29-1 and TRBJ1-2; possibly TRBD1 for D (5 bases). V was cut by 5 bases and J by 4 bases, with 14 bases left in between. CDR3 size: 13 residues. CDR1 is SQVTM, CDR2 ANQGSEA, per germline.

The genes are TRBV15 and TRBJ2-3; no reliable D call. Germline V lookup: CDR1 LNHNV, CDR2 YYDKDF (reference sequence). This CDR3 comprises 15 residues. The germline V and J ends were trimmed by 6 bases and 2 bases, with 15 bases remaining between them. The CDR3 sequence is CATRALGGYTDTQYF. In DNA form, the CDR3 reads TGTGCCACCAGAGCCCTCGGCGGCTACACAGATACGCAGTATTTT.

V and J are TRBV12-3 or TRBV12-4 and TRBJ1-2; 11 nucleotides agree with TRBD1. Losses at the gene ends were 4 bases for V and 7 bases for J; bases not matched to a gene: 5. There are 14 residues in the CDR3. The CDR3 nucleotides are TGTGCCAGCAGTTCTCCGGGACAGGGGGGTGGCTACACCTTC. It specifies CASSSPGQGGGYTF.

This chain connects TRBV6-2 or TRBV6-3 to TRBJ1-5, with D tentatively TRBD1 (5 bases). This CDR3 is built from 14 residues. Germline CDR1 reads MNHEY; CDR2 reads SVGEGT. V was shortened by 4 bases and J by 2 bases, with 9 bases between the two germline ends. CDR3 amino acids: CASSFDSRNQPQHF. The CDR3 nucleotides read TGTGCCAGCAGTTTCGACAGCCGCAATCAGCCCCAGCATTTT.

This clonotype was observed many times. The rearrangement uses TRBV20-1 and TRBJ2-3; D perhaps matches TRBD2 (6 bases). Germline CDR1 DFQATT, CDR2 SNEGSKA (reference sequence). V was clipped by 3 bases and J by 2 bases, with 12 bases between them. The CDR3 is 14 amino acids. As DNA, the CDR3 is TGCAGTGCTAGGCGGGACCCGAACACAGATACGCAGTATTTT. Translating it yields CSARRDPNTDTQYF.

This clonotype was observed a handful of times. CDR3 sequence reads: CATSTGGGFHEQYF. The CDR3 DNA follows: TGTGCCACCAGCACCGGGGGCGGGTTCCACGAGCAGTACTTC. The chain joins TRBV15 to TRBJ2-7; D tentatively reads TRBD1 or TRBD2 (6 bases each). This CDR3 contains 14 residues. The germline gives CDR1 LNHNV, CDR2 YYDKDF (reference sequence). V lost 4 bases, J lost 5 bases, and 15 bases lay in between.

This clonotype showed up just a few times. One junction end disagrees with the germline gene, perhaps due to a read error. The chain combines TRBV29-1 with TRBJ1-2; D perhaps matches TRBD1 (6 bases). The CDR3 has 12 residues. From germline, CDR1 is SQVTM and CDR2 ANQGSEA. In DNA form, the CDR3 reads TGCGGCGTTGTGTGGGGGCCCTATGGCTACACCTTC. It specifies CGVVWGPYGYTF.

This clonotype was recorded a few times. V usage is TRBV5-1 and J usage is TRBJ2-3; D assignment may be TRBD1 or TRBD2 (5 bases each). Trimming removed 2 bases from V and 0 bases from J, with 10 bases in between. This CDR3 has 15 amino acids. Germline V lookup: CDR1 SGHRS, CDR2 YFSETQ. CDR3: CASSFWGPSTDTQYF. CDR3 coding DNA: TGCGCCAGCAGCTTTTGGGGACCTAGCACAGATACGCAGTATTTT.

This clonotype came up many times. This rearrangement joins TRBV7-2 to TRBJ2-3, with 13 bases fitting TRBD2. Germline V gives CDR1 SGHTA, CDR2 FQGNSA. This CDR3 is 16 amino acids long. Trimming at V came to 6 bases and at J to 4 bases, leaving 7 bases not matched to a gene. The CDR3 here is CASRPTSGGAPDTQYF. Written as DNA, the CDR3 is TGTGCCAGCAGACCCACTAGCGGGGGGGCGCCAGATACGCAGTATTTT.

This clonotype was seen only a few times. This may be a read error, as it is one base from a much larger clone. The chain is built from TRBV20-1 and TRBJ2-2; D unresolved. Germline V gene lookup returns CDR1 DFQATT and CDR2 SNEGSKA (reference sequence). The CDR3 is made up of 14 amino acids. Trimming pared 4 bases from V and 6 bases from J, leaving 15 bases between. The CDR3 nucleotides are TGCAGTGCTATGGCAGGTTTTGTTGCCGGGGAGCTGTTTTTT. Translated, it gives CSAMAGFVAGELFF.

This clonotype came up a few times. The junction differs from germline at one of its ends, possibly a read error. This rearrangement joins TRBV20-1 to TRBJ1-2; D gene unclear. CDR1 and CDR2 from the germline V gene are DFQATT and SNEGSKA (reference sequence). This CDR3 has 13 amino acids. CDR3 residues: CSAIQLTNCGYTF. DNA for the CDR3: TGCAGTGCTATCCAGCTGACTAACTGTGGCTACACCTTC.

This clonotype was observed a few times. The chain joins TRBV5-5 to TRBJ1-1; 10 bases line up with TRBD1. This CDR3 is built from 17 residues. Looked up from germline, CDR1 is SGHKS and CDR2 is YYEKEE (reference sequence). With 4 bases clipped from V and 1 base from J, the junction kept 10 bases outside the gene matches. Here the CDR3 reads CASSPGTGAGWNTEAFF. The CDR3 DNA sequence: TGTGCCAGCAGCCCCGGGACAGGGGCGGGATGGAACACTGAAGCTTTCTTT.

Only a few counts were recorded for this clonotype. The genes are TRBV12-3 or TRBV12-4 and TRBJ2-2, with 11 bases lining up with TRBD2. The J segment lost 6 bases and the V segment lost 5 bases, leaving 5 bases of the junction unmatched. The CDR3 is made up of 15 amino acids. Here the CDR3 DNA reads TGTGCCAGCAGTCTCGAGACTAGCGGGGCCGGGGAGCTGTTTTTT. It is translated as CASSLETSGAGELFF.

The chain uses TRBV5-5 and TRBJ1-1, with no clear D. Trimming stripped 2 bases from V and 4 bases from J, with 12 bases between. The CDR3 consists of 14 residues. Germline loops: CDR1 SGHKS, CDR2 YYEKEE (reference sequence). The CDR3 reads CASSFSGLSTEAFF. The CDR3 DNA reads as TGTGCCAGCAGCTTCTCCGGGTTAAGCACTGAAGCTTTCTTT.

The DNA of the CDR3 is TGTGCCAGCAGCATGACTGCCTACTCTGGAAACACCATATATTTT. Amino acid sequence: CASSMTAYSGNTIYF. The chain recombines TRBV9 with TRBJ1-3; D call uncertain. The CDR3 loop spans 15 amino acids. Trimming removed 4 bases from V and 0 bases from J, with 11 bases in between. From germline, CDR1 is SGDLS and CDR2 YYNGEE.

In nucleotides, the CDR3 is TGTGCCAGCAGCCAAGGGAATGGAGCGGATGGCTACACCTTC. This gives the protein CASSQGNGADGYTF. V and J are TRBV4-2 and TRBJ1-2, with D hard to call. Between the trimmed V and J ends, which lost 1 base and 6 bases, there was a span of 12 bases. The V gene's germline CDR1 is LGHNA and CDR2 YNFKEQ. CDR3 length: 14 amino acids.

This clonotype was seen more than once but under ten times. The CDR3 loop is CASSLGPSVRTDTQYF. In nucleotides, the CDR3 is TGTGCCAGCAGCTTAGGTCCTAGCGTTCGAACAGATACGCAGTATTTT. V is TRBV7-8 and J is TRBJ2-3; TRBD2 might be the D (6 bases). Germline-derived CDR1 and CDR2 are SGHVS and FQNEAQ. V was pared by 1 base and J by 3 bases, with 14 bases between. There are 16 residues in the CDR3.

This clonotype was seen more than once but under ten times. The rearrangement links TRBV7-7 to TRBJ2-5; D possibly corresponds to TRBD2 (5 bases). The V and J ends lost 5 bases and 2 bases respectively, with 15 bases between them. Per germline, CDR1 SSHAT and CDR2 FNYEAQ (reference sequence). The CDR3 consists of 15 residues. The CDR3 nucleotides read TGTGCCAGCAGCCAAAGAGCGGAGCCTCAAGAGACCCAGTACTTC. Protein product: CASSQRAEPQETQYF.

The V gene is TRBV7-9, the J gene TRBJ2-3, with 13 bases fitting TRBD2. CDR1 SEHNR and CDR2 FQNEAQ come from the germline V gene (reference sequence). The CDR3 extends over 17 amino acids. V trimming: 5 bases; J trimming: 3 bases; junction bases outside the gene matches: 8. CDR3 DNA sequence: TGTGCCAGCAGCCTCCCACCGGGACTAGCGGGAACAGATACGCAGTATTTT. This encodes CASSLPPGLAGTDTQYF. The variable domain in full, completed from reference TRBV7-9 and TRBJ2-3, reads DTGVSQNPRHKITKRGQNVTFRCDPISEHNRLYWYRQTLGQGPEFLTYFQNEAQLEKSRLLSDRFSAERPKGSFSTLEIQRTEQGDSAMYLCASSLPPGLAGTDTQYFGPGTRLTVL.